A single sample gave rise to the 13 T cell receptor beta chains below, sequenced in a study of response to subunit inactivated influenza vaccine. MiXCR was run by TCRdb on the RT-PCR reads, yielding one entry per CDR3 protein. The sample comprises about 160,000 distinct CDR3 sequences, approximately 11% of which are singletons, and 12% rests with the top ten. Here the sequenced sample was non-naive T cells sorted from PBMCs, taken roughly 48 days after vaccination. These receptors came from a man between 45 and 60 years old who received an inactivated influenza vaccine.

J is TRBJ1-2 and V is TRBV25-1; D possibly corresponds to TRBD1 (5 bases). The V end lost 0 bases, the J end lost 0 bases, and 11 bases lay between the germline ends. CDR3 length: 16 amino acids. The germline CDR1 and CDR2 sequences are MGHDK and SYGVNS. CDR3 amino acids: CASSEYRQSANYGYTF. CDR3 nucleotides: TGTGCCAGCAGTGAATATCGACAGAGTGCTAACTATGGCTACACCTTC.

This clonotype was picked up many times. The chain joins TRBV5-6 to TRBJ1-5, with D tentatively TRBD1 (5 bases). V was pared by 4 bases and J by 4 bases, with 9 bases between. This CDR3 has 13 residues. Germline assignment: CDR1 SGHDT and CDR2 YYEEEE. CDR3 region: CASSTGGNQPQHF. The DNA for the CDR3 is TGTGCCAGCAGCACTGGGGGTAATCAGCCCCAGCATTTT.

This clonotype was seen at least ten times. The CDR3 reads CASSSLAVSATRRETQYF. CDR3 nucleotide sequence: TGTGCCAGCAGCTCCCTCGCTGTAAGCGCTACTAGGAGGGAGACCCAGTACTTC. This chain joins TRBV11-2 and TRBJ2-5; possible D gene TRBD2, 5 bases. The CDR3 runs 18 residues. CDR1 SGHAT and CDR2 FQNNGV come from the germline V gene. V was clipped by 4 bases and J by 5 bases, with 26 bases between them.

This clonotype was detected a few times. The chain carries TRBV7-2 and TRBJ1-4; D is perhaps TRBD1 (5 bases). Trimming cost V 2 bases and J 5 bases, with 9 bases left between them. CDR1 and CDR2 from the germline V gene are SGHTA and FQGNSA. The CDR3 runs to 14 residues. The CDR3 loop is CASSLSGTNEKLFF. CDR3 DNA: TGTGCCAGCAGCTTAAGCGGGACGAATGAAAAACTGTTTTTT.

The table lists this clonotype with a few counts. V usage is TRBV23-1 and J usage is TRBJ2-7; the match to TRBD1 covers 7 bases. TRBV23-1 is an ORF for which the function is uncertain. The J segment lost 4 bases and the V segment lost 11 bases, leaving 14 bases of the junction unmatched. The CDR3 consists of 14 residues. The CDR3 DNA is TGCGCCCCCCGCCCAGGGGGAGCCTTATACGAGCAGTACTTC. It codes for CAPRPGGALYEQYF.

At least ten counts were recorded for this clonotype. The chain is built from TRBV28 and TRBJ2-1; D is uncertain. Germline loops: CDR1 MDHEN, CDR2 SYDVKM. V shed 6 bases and J shed 4 bases, with 22 bases lying between them. The CDR3 length is 17 residues. CDR3 region: CASSHSPSSLGYNEQFF. CDR3 DNA: TGTGCCAGCAGCCATTCCCCCTCCTCCTTGGGTTACAATGAGCAGTTCTTC.

The rearrangement links TRBV12-3 or TRBV12-4 to TRBJ2-2; 9 bases are a match to TRBD2. This CDR3 has 16 residues. Unmatched junction bases numbered 10, after V lost 4 bases and J lost 7 bases. This chain's CDR3 is CASSWGASGIGGELFF. The CDR3 region has the DNA TGTGCCAGCAGTTGGGGGGCTAGCGGGATTGGCGGGGAGCTGTTTTTT.

The rearrangement uses TRBV3-1 and TRBJ1-5; 11 bases line up with TRBD1. V was clipped by 4 bases and J by 7 bases; unmatched bases: 3. Germline CDR1 reads LGHDT; CDR2 reads YNNKEL (reference sequence). The CDR3 spans 14 residues. The CDR3 protein is CASSLGQGGQPQHF. The CDR3 DNA follows: TGTGCCAGCAGCCTGGGACAGGGGGGACAGCCCCAGCATTTT.

The chain couples TRBV5-6 to TRBJ1-2, with D maybe TRBD1 (5 bases). The CDR3 consists of 13 residues. V dropped 0 bases and J dropped 8 bases, with 11 bases sitting between them. Germline CDR1 and CDR2: SGHDT and YYEEEE. CDR3 nucleotides: TGTGCCAGCAGCTTGGGAGGGACTATCGGCTACACCTTC. Its translation: CASSLGGTIGYTF. The complete variable domain, with remaining parts taken from reference TRBV5-6 and TRBJ1-2, reads DAGVTQSPTHLIKTRGQQVTLRCSPKSGHDTVSWYQQALGQGPQFIFQYYEEEERQRGNFPDRFSGHQFPNYSSELNVNALLLGDSALYLCASSLGGTIGYTFGSGTRLTVV.

The V and J genes are TRBV7-2 and TRBJ2-3, with 8 bases fitting TRBD2. The junction had 10 bases not matched to a gene; V was cut back by 5 bases and J by 3 bases. The CDR3 length is 16 residues. Germline CDR1 SGHTA, CDR2 FQGNSA. The DNA of the CDR3 is TGTGCCAGCAGCGCCGGGACTAGGGGGAGTACAGATACGCAGTATTTT. Translation: CASSAGTRGSTDTQYF.

This clonotype occurred many times. The V and J genes are TRBV12-3 or TRBV12-4 and TRBJ2-1, with TRBD2 matching 10 bases. With 1 base clipped from V and 7 bases from J, the junction kept 4 bases outside the gene matches. The CDR3 extends over 15 amino acids. CDR3 sequence: CASSLGAGGVNEQFF. The CDR3 DNA is TGTGCCAGCAGTTTAGGAGCGGGAGGGGTGAATGAGCAGTTCTTC.

This clonotype has at least ten counts. This sequence joins TRBV3-1 and TRBJ2-7; D unresolved. This CDR3 comprises 15 residues. Germline CDR1 LGHDT, CDR2 YNNKEL (reference sequence). The V and J ends lost 2 bases and 3 bases respectively, with 14 bases between them. CDR3 bases: TGTGCCAGCAGCCAATCGGGCAGTGTAAACTACGAGCAGTACTTC. Amino acids: CASSQSGSVNYEQYF.

This clonotype came up many times. The rearrangement joins TRBV5-1 to TRBJ2-3; 11 bases line up with TRBD1. CDR3 length: 17 residues. Germline V gene sequence: CDR1 SGHRS, CDR2 YFSETQ. The J segment lost 3 bases and the V segment lost 4 bases, leaving 10 bases of the junction unmatched. CDR3 bases: TGCGCCAGCAGCACTCGGACAGGGGGCTCCGGGACAGATACGCAGTATTTT. Translating it yields CASSTRTGGSGTDTQYF.